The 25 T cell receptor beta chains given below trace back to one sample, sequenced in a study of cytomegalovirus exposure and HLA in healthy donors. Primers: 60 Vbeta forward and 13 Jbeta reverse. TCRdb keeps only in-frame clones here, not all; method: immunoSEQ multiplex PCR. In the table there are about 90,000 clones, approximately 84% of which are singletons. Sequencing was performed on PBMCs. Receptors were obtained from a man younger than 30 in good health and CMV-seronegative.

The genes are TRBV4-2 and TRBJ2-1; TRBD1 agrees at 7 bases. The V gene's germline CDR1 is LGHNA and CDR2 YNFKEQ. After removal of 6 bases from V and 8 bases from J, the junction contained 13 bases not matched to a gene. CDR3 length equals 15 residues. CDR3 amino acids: CASSLRTGAVYEQFF. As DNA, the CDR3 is TGTGCCAGCAGTTTACGGACAGGCGCAGTCTATGAGCAGTTCTTC.

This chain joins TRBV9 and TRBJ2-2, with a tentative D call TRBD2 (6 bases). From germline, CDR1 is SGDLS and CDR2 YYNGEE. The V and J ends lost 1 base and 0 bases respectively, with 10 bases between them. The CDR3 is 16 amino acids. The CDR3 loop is CASSVRGTSNTGELFF. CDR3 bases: TGTGCCAGCAGCGTACGGGGGACTTCGAACACCGGGGAGCTGTTTTTT.

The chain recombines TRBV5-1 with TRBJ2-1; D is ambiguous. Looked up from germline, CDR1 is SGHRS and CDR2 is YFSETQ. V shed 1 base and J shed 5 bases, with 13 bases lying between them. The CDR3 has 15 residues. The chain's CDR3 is CASSLLGKQNNEQFF. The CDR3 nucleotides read TGCGCCAGCAGCTTGCTTGGCAAACAGAACAATGAGCAGTTCTTC.

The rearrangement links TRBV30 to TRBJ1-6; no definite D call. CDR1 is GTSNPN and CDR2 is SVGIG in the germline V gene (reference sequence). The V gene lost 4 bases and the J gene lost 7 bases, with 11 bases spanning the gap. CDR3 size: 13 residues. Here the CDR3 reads CAWTLTGNSPLHF. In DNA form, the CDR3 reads TGTGCCTGGACCTTAACGGGGAATTCACCCCTCCACTTT.

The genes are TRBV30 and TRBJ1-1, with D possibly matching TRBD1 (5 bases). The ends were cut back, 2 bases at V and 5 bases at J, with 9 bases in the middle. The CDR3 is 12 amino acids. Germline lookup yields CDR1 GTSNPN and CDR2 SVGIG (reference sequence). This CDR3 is CAWSLGGTEAFF. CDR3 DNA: TGTGCCTGGAGTTTGGGGGGGACTGAAGCTTTCTTT.

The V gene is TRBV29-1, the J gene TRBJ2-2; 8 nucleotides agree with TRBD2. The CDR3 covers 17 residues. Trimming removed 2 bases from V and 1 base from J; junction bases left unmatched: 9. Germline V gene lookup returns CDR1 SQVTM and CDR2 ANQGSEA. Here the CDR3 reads CSVEIGISGVNTGELFF. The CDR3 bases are TGCAGCGTTGAAATCGGGATTAGCGGGGTGAACACCGGGGAGCTGTTTTTT.

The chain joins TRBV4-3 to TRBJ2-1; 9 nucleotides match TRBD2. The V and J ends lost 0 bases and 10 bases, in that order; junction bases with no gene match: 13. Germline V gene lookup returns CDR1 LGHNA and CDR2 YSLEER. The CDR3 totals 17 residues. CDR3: CASSQDGSPGLAGEQFF. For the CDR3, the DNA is TGCGCCAGCAGCCAAGACGGATCGCCGGGACTAGCCGGAGAGCAGTTCTTC.

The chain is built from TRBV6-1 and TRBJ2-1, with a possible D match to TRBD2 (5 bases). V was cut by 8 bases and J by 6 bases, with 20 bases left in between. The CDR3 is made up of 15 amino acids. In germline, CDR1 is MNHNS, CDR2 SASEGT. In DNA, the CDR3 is TGTGCCAGCTATGCGGTCGGGCGAGGGTTCAATGAGCAGTTCTTC. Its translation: CASYAVGRGFNEQFF.

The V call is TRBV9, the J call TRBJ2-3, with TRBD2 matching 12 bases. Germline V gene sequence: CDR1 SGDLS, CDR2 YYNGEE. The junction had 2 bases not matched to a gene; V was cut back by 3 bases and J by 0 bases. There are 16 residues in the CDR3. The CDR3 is CASSAGTSGSTDTQYF. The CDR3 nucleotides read TGTGCCAGCAGCGCAGGGACTAGCGGGAGCACAGATACGCAGTATTTT.

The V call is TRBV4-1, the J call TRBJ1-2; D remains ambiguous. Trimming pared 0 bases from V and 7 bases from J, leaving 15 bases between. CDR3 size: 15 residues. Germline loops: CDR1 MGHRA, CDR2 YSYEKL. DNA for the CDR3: TGCGCCAGCAGCCAAGACATCCCGGTCCCTCGTGGCTACACCTTC. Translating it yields CASSQDIPVPRGYTF.

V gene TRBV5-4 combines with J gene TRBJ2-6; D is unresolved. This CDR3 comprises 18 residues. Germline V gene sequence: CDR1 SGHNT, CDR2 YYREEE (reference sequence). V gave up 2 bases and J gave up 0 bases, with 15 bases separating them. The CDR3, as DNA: TGTGCCAGCAGCTTTGGGCTACCCGCCACCTCTGGGGCCAACGTCCTGACTTTC. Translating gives CASSFGLPATSGANVLTF.

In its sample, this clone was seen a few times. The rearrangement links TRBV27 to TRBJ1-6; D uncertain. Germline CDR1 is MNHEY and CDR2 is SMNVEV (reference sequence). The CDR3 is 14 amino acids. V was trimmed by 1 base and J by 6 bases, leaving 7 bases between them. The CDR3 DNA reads TGTGCCAGCAGTTTATGGAGGGTTAATTCACCCCTCCACTTT. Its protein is CASSLWRVNSPLHF.

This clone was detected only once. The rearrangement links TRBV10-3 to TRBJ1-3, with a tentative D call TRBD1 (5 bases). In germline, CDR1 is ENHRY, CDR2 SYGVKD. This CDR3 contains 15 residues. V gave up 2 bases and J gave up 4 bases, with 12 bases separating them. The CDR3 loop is CAISEGQRIGNTIYF. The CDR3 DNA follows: TGTGCCATCAGTGAGGGACAAAGGATAGGAAACACCATATATTTT.

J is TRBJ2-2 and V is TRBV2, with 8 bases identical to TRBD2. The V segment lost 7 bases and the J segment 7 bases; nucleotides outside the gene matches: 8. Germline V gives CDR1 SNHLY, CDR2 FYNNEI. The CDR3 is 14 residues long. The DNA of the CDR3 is TGTGCCAGCAACTCAGCGGGAGTAAACGGGGAGCTGTTTTTT. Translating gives CASNSAGVNGELFF.

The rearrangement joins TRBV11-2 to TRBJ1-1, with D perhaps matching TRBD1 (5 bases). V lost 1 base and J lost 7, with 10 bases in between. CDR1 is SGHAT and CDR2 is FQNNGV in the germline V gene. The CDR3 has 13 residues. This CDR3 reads CASSLGSGVEAFF. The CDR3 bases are TGTGCCAGCAGCTTAGGTTCGGGGGTTGAAGCTTTCTTT.

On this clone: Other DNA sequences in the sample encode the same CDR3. The CDR3 DNA reads as TGTGCCAGCTCACCCTCAAAGACGGGGGGGGTTGAAGCTTTCTTT. Its translation is CASSPSKTGGVEAFF. The V gene is TRBV18, the J gene TRBJ1-1, with D tentatively TRBD1 (5 bases). Trimming took off 3 bases at V and 7 bases at J, with 18 bases between the two ends. This CDR3 is built from 15 residues. Per germline, CDR1 KGHSH and CDR2 LQKENI.

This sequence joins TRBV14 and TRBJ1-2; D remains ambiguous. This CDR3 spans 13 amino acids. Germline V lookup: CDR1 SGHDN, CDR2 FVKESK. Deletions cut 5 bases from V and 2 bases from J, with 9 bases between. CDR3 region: CASSRAGNYGYTF. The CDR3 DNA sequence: TGTGCCAGCAGCAGGGCGGGCAACTATGGCTACACCTTC.

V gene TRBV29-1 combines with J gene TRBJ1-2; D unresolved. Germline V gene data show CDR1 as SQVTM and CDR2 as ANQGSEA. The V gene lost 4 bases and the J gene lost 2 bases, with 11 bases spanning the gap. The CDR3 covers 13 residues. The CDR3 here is CSVVEGLNYGYTF. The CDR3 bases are TGCAGCGTTGTGGAGGGTTTAAACTATGGCTACACCTTC.

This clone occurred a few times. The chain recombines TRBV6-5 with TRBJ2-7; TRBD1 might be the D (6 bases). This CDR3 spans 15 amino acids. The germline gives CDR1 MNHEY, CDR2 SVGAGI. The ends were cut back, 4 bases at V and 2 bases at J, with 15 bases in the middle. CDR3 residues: CASSSTRTAAYEQYF. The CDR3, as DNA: TGTGCCAGCAGTTCTACCAGGACAGCCGCCTACGAGCAGTACTTC.

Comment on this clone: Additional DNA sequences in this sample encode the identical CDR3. This CDR3 reads CASSLLANTEAFF. DNA for the CDR3: TGTGCCAGCAGTTTACTGGCGAACACTGAAGCTTTCTTT. V usage is TRBV28 and J usage is TRBJ1-1; no reliable D call. V was shortened by 2 bases and J by 1 base, with 5 bases between the two germline ends. This CDR3 region has 13 residues. CDR1 is MDHEN, CDR2 SYDVKM, per germline.

This chain's CDR3 is CASGLSQAERERVKETQYF. The CDR3 nucleotides read TGTGCTAGTGGTTTGAGTCAGGCCGAGCGGGAGAGGGTAAAAGAGACCCAGTACTTC. This chain joins TRBV12-5 and TRBJ2-5; 8 positions match TRBD2. CDR1 and CDR2 from the germline V gene are LGHNT and FRNRAP. Germline trimming cut 2 bases from V and 3 bases from J; bases unmatched to any gene: 17. This CDR3 is 19 amino acids long.

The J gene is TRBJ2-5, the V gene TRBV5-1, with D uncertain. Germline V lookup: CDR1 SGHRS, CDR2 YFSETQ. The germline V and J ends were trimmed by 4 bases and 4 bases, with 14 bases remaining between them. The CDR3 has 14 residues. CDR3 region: CASSPGGSRETQYF. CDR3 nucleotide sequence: TGCGCCAGCAGCCCAGGTGGTAGTAGAGAGACCCAGTACTTC.

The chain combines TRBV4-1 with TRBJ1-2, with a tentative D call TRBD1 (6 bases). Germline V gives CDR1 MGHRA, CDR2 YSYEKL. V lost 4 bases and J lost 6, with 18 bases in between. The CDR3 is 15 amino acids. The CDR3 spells CASSRAERGANGYTF. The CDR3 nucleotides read TGCGCCAGCAGCCGCGCCGAACGGGGGGCCAATGGCTACACCTTC.

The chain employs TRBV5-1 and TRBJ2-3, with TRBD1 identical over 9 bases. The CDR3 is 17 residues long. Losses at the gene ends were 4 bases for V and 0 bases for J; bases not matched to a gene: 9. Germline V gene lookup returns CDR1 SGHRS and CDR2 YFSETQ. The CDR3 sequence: CASSQLDRGPSTDTQYF. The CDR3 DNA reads TGCGCCAGCAGCCAGCTGGACAGGGGTCCTAGCACAGATACGCAGTATTTT.

In nucleotides, the CDR3 is TGTGCCTGGAGTGACCCCCGCCTTTCGCAGGGGGCAGGGTCCTACGAGCAGTACTTC. It is translated as CAWSDPRLSQGAGSYEQYF. The gene calls are TRBV30 and TRBJ2-7; 8 bases are a match to TRBD1. CDR1 is GTSNPN and CDR2 is SVGIG in the germline V gene (reference sequence). V was pared by 1 base and J by 1 base, with 18 bases of the junction left unmatched. The CDR3 extends over 19 amino acids.